A selection of T cell receptor beta chains follows, all from one sample in a study of T cells in Graves' hyperthyroidism and ophthalmopathy. TCRdb used MiXCR to reprocess the multiplex PCR reads, holding one entry per CDR3 protein. In the table there are 450,000 to 600,000 distinct CDR3 sequences, 12% to 15% of which are singletons. The sample comprised blood. These receptor sequences come from a woman aged 40 to 50 with Graves' hyperthyroidism. CDR3s include the opening cysteine and the closing phenylalanine or tryptophan. The D gene is left open where the match is weak. Rows may omit the clone size; those that give it use once, few, many or a size class.

d_call	j_call	v_call	clone_size	cdr3_aa	cdr3_nt
.	TRBJ1-2	TRBV5-5	many	CASRPGGVNYGYTF	TGTGCCAGCAGGCCGGGGGGGGTAAACTATGGCTACACCTTC
.	TRBJ2-7	TRBV24-1	many	CATRTDRRGGVRPYEQYF	TGTGCCACCAGAACGGACCGTCGAGGGGGAGTGCGCCCCTACGAGCAGTACTTC
TRBD1	TRBJ1-4	TRBV2	few	CASTGLGGQILFF	TGTGCCAGCACCGGACTTGGGGGACAGATTCTGTTTTTT
TRBD2	TRBJ2-5	TRBV6-1	.	CASRERGYQETQYF	TGTGCCAGCAGAGAGCGGGGGTACCAAGAGACCCAGTACTTC
TRBD2	TRBJ2-1	TRBV20-1	few	CSVTTAGGPDNEQFF	TGCAGTGTCACAACGGCGGGAGGGCCGGACAATGAGCAGTTCTTC
TRBD2	TRBJ2-1	TRBV19	few	CASSIWPSGRDEQFF	TGTGCCAGTAGTATTTGGCCTAGCGGGAGAGATGAGCAGTTCTTC
.	TRBJ1-5	TRBV6-1	many	CASSFDRSSNQPQHF	TGTGCCAGCAGCTTCGACAGGAGCAGCAATCAGCCCCAGCATTTT
TRBD2	TRBJ2-7	TRBV20-1	.	CSSDLLAGVKEQYF	TGCAGTTCAGACCTACTAGCGGGAGTGAAAGAGCAGTACTTC
.	TRBJ2-7	TRBV5-1	few	CASSSASLVHRAELYEQYF	TGTGCCAGCAGCTCCGCGTCGCTGGTGCACAGGGCGGAATTATACGAGCAGTACTTC
.	TRBJ2-3	TRBV29-1	many	CSFQTVIDTQYF	TGCAGCTTCCAGACAGTAATAGATACGCAGTATTTT
.	TRBJ2-7	TRBV27	many	CASSFSGGPSVYEQYF	TGTGCCAGCAGTTTCTCTGGGGGGCCTTCCGTATACGAGCAGTACTTC
TRBD2	TRBJ2-1	TRBV28	many	CASSLFGTSKNEQFF	TGTGCCAGCAGTTTATTTGGGACTAGCAAAAATGAGCAGTTCTTC
.	TRBJ2-7	TRBV7-6	many	CASSFGSSSYEQYF	TGTGCCAGCAGCTTCGGTAGTTCTTCGTACGAGCAGTACTTC
TRBD2	TRBJ2-7	TRBV6-1	.	CASSASGTSGPSFYEQYF	TGTGCCAGCAGTGCCTCCGGGACTAGCGGGCCTTCCTTCTACGAGCAGTACTTC
TRBD1	TRBJ1-1	TRBV20-1	many	CSARDLGQGAGTEAFF	TGCAGTGCTAGAGATTTGGGACAGGGGGCAGGCACTGAAGCTTTCTTT
TRBD1	TRBJ2-2	TRBV12-3/TRBV12-4	few	CASSQSLRGGTGSPRGTGELFF	TGTGCCAGCAGTCAGTCCTTGAGAGGGGGGACAGGTTCCCCACGCGGCACCGGGGAGCTGTTTTTT
TRBD1	TRBJ1-1	TRBV6-2/TRBV6-3	many	CASSDLDRANTEAFF	TGTGCCAGCAGTGACCTGGACAGGGCGAACACTGAAGCTTTCTTT
TRBD1	TRBJ1-2	TRBV27	many	CASSLSNRGPVYGYTF	TGTGCCAGCAGTTTATCGAACAGGGGGCCGGTTTATGGCTACACCTTC
TRBD2	TRBJ2-7	TRBV7-9	many	CASTDWEGLVYEQYF	TGTGCCAGCACCGATTGGGAAGGACTAGTCTACGAGCAGTACTTC
TRBD2	TRBJ2-7	TRBV20-1	many	CSASGPSVPSGRAVAYEQYF	TGCAGTGCTAGTGGGCCCTCGGTTCCTAGCGGGAGGGCCGTGGCTTACGAGCAGTACTTC
TRBD1	TRBJ2-3	TRBV28	many	CASSSFTRGQGTDTQYF	TGTGCCAGCAGTTCATTTACCAGGGGGCAAGGCACAGATACGCAGTATTTT
.	TRBJ2-7	TRBV20-1	many	CSARQGYNPPYEQYF	TGCAGTGCTAGACAGGGGTACAACCCTCCCTACGAGCAGTACTTC
.	TRBJ2-3	TRBV5-1	many	CASSLEFGPDTQYF	TGCGCCAGCAGCTTGGAGTTCGGACCAGATACGCAGTATTTT
TRBD1	TRBJ2-5	TRBV3-1	few	CASSPGVQGAGETQYF	TGTGCCAGCAGCCCAGGGGTCCAGGGGGCCGGAGAGACCCAGTACTTC
.	TRBJ1-1	TRBV25-1	.	CASSESWVGDEAFF	TGTGCCAGCAGTGAATCATGGGTCGGGGATGAAGCTTTCTTT
TRBD2	TRBJ2-2	TRBV20-1	many	CSASSLAVNTGELFF	TGCAGTGCTAGTTCCCTAGCGGTTAACACCGGGGAGCTGTTTTTT
TRBD2	TRBJ2-7	TRBV20-1	many	CSARLLLAGGSYEQYF	TGCAGTGCTAGACTCCTACTAGCGGGAGGGTCCTACGAGCAGTACTTC
.	TRBJ2-1	TRBV5-5	few	CASSLAVEYYNEQFF	TGCGCCAGCAGCTTGGCAGTAGAGTACTACAATGAGCAGTTCTTC
.	TRBJ2-7	TRBV20-1	few	CSARDHAGSYEQYF	TGCAGTGCTAGAGATCATGCCGGGAGCTACGAGCAGTACTTC
TRBD2	TRBJ2-5	TRBV6-2/TRBV6-3	many	CASSKGTSDQETQYF	TGTGCCAGCAGTAAAGGGACTAGCGACCAAGAGACCCAGTACTTC
.	TRBJ2-4	TRBV6-6	many	CASSYSWTGVARNIQYF	TGTGCCAGCAGTTACTCATGGACGGGAGTAGCTCGGAACATTCAGTACTTC
TRBD1	TRBJ1-1	TRBV20-1	many	CSARSPGGNTEAFF	TGCAGTGCTAGAAGTCCAGGGGGAAACACTGAAGCTTTCTTT
.	TRBJ1-1	TRBV3-1	many	CASSQVPQVEAFF	TGTGCCAGCAGCCAAGTTCCCCAGGTTGAAGCTTTCTTT
TRBD2	TRBJ2-3	TRBV11-2	.	CASRPGTSGSGTDTQYF	TGTGCCAGCAGACCCGGGACTAGCGGGAGTGGCACAGATACGCAGTATTTT
.	TRBJ1-1	TRBV20-1	.	CSAREYTEAFF	TGCAGTGCTAGAGAGTACACTGAAGCTTTCTTT
TRBD1	TRBJ1-1	TRBV12-5	many	CASGLETGGITEAFF	TGTGCTAGTGGTTTAGAAACAGGGGGGATCACTGAAGCTTTCTTT
.	TRBJ1-2	TRBV6-1	.	CASSGRTDGYTF	TGTGCCAGCAGTGGCCGAACCGATGGCTACACCTTC
.	TRBJ2-1	TRBV7-8	once	CASSLKPRDAYNEQFF	TGTGCCAGCAGCCTCAAGCCTCGGGACGCATACAATGAGCAGTTCTTC
.	TRBJ1-5	TRBV12-3/TRBV12-4	.	CASRVAGEQPQHF	TGTGCCAGCAGAGTTGCGGGGGAACAGCCCCAGCATTTT
.	TRBJ2-5	TRBV6-1	many	CASSESGLASSRETQYF	TGTGCCAGCAGTGAAAGCGGGTTAGCGTCTTCCCGGGAGACCCAGTACTTC
TRBD1	TRBJ2-3	TRBV19	.	CASSLSRDSRSTDTQYF	TGTGCCAGTAGTCTCTCCCGGGACAGCCGGAGCACAGATACGCAGTATTTT
TRBD1	TRBJ2-5	TRBV5-5	few	CASMGLRGRGETQYF	TGTGCCAGCATGGGATTAAGGGGGCGCGGAGAGACCCAGTACTTC
.	TRBJ2-2	TRBV4-1	few	CASSQMTGTGELFF	TGCGCCAGCAGCCAAATGACTGGCACCGGGGAGCTGTTTTTT
.	TRBJ2-2	TRBV6-4	few	CASSSDSGSAGELFF	TGTGCCAGCAGTAGCGACAGTGGATCTGCCGGGGAGCTGTTTTTT
.	TRBJ2-7	TRBV20-1	few	CSARRPSSYEQYF	TGCAGTGCTAGACGTCCAAGCTCCTACGAGCAGTACTTC
.	TRBJ2-2	TRBV7-6	.	CASSLSVGELFF	TGTGCCAGCAGCTTATCAGTCGGGGAACTGTTTTTT
TRBD1	TRBJ2-7	TRBV12-3/TRBV12-4	many	CASSLQLTGGTYEQYF	TGTGCCAGCAGTTTACAATTAACAGGGGGGACCTACGAGCAGTACTTC